This paragraph reports one T cell receptor beta chain. Its antigen is unidentified. TCRdb's copy holds only in-frame clones and misses some; the assay was immunoSEQ multiplex PCR. The sample carries about 150,000 clones, 89% recorded once. This record comes from a study of cytomegalovirus exposure and HLA in healthy donors. General study results and limits: Cytomegalovirus-associated TCR beta chains were listed, numbering approximately 150. Under in vitro conditions, a few CMV-associated chains were confirmed as specific for CMV antigens. Subsequent analysis found a tendency for first-cohort TCR clusters to co-occur within the 95 to 150 validation repertoires. Most TCR sequences were seen very rarely across donors, but some public TCRs occurred in many.

The CDR3 consists of 13 residues. Germline lookup yields CDR1 MNHEY and CDR2 SVGAGI. V lost 3 bases and J 5 bases, leaving 10 bases between the germline ends. The V and J genes are TRBV6-5 and TRBJ2-5, with D tentatively TRBD2 (6 bases). This clonotype was sampled from a woman younger than 35 in good health and CMV-seropositive. The specimen sequenced was PBMCs. CDR3 protein: CASSYGRRETQYF. CDR3 DNA: TGTGCCAGCAGTTATGGGAGGAGGGAGACCCAGTACTTC.